This is a list of T cell receptor beta chains from one sample in a study of cytomegalovirus exposure and HLA in healthy donors. Some clones are missing from TCRdb's copy, which holds only in-frame ones; the method was immunoSEQ multiplex PCR. The table includes roughly 130,000 clones, about four fifths detected once. The sequenced sample consisted of PBMCs. These receptors all come from a woman in her 40s in good health and CMV-seronegative. The conserved cysteine and the conserved F or W are not part of the CDR3 here. Clone size is given for some rows only: seen once, a few or many times, or a class if the clone is expanded.

TRBJ2-7	NA	TRBV5-1	ASKAGGTYEQY
TRBJ2-6	NA	TRBV7-8	ASSLAGGSGANVLT
TRBJ1-1	NA	TRBV5-1	ASSPEGPSNTEAF
TRBJ2-2	NA	TRBV6-5	ASVRASGSGELF
TRBJ1-2	few	TRBV6-1	ASSGGQGGGPGT
TRBJ2-3	NA	TRBV11-2	ASSLGVGGFTDTQY
TRBJ2-5	NA	TRBV5-1	ASSLGGTEVGETQY
TRBJ2-3	NA	TRBV29-1	SVGSPTSTDTQY
NA	NA	TRBV4-1	ASSPSPGEASYEQY
TRBJ2-1	NA	TRBV13	ASSEGGPSYNEQF
TRBJ1-2	NA	TRBV6-5	ASSPTKTYGYT
TRBJ2-7	NA	TRBV6-5	ASSYTSGGRYEQY
TRBJ1-5	NA	TRBV19	ASSSHPGQYSNQPQH
TRBJ1-6	NA	TRBV4-2	ASSQEGDFYNSPLH
TRBJ1-2	once	TRBV15	ATSPTVTDYGYP
TRBJ1-3	NA	TRBV6-1	ASRTPSGSTIY
TRBJ1-6	few	TRBV6-5	ASSYRPGADNSPLH
TRBJ2-1	once	TRBV19	ASSLGTNEQF
TRBJ1-6	NA	TRBV15	ATSTGRNSPLH
TRBJ2-7	few	TRBV6-6	ASSYGQILSYEQY
TRBJ2-5	NA	TRBV7-9	ASSLLRLGGETQY
TRBJ2-2	NA	TRBV4-2	ASSLPLAGGTGELF
TRBJ2-7	NA	TRBV10-3	AISQPDSYEQY
TRBJ2-7	NA	TRBV6-5	ASSITYRGTFEQY
TRBJ2-5	NA	TRBV25-1	ASSVYPNRSPQETQY
TRBJ1-2	once	TRBV19	ASSITGGYGYT
TRBJ1-4	NA	TRBV7-9	ATGTSAREKLF
TRBJ2-1	NA	TRBV7-9	ASGPETSATSYNEQF
TRBJ2-5	once	TRBV4-3	ASSQDRFQETQY
TRBJ2-3	NA	TRBV4-3	ASSQGGGADTQY
TRBJ2-2	few	TRBV6-1	ASSLQGASGELF
TRBJ2-7	NA	TRBV7-6	ASSLVASGNSYEQY
TRBJ1-1	NA	TRBV27	ASSLSRQNREAF
TRBJ2-6	NA	TRBV29-1	SAPDSSGANVLT
TRBJ1-1	few	TRBV4-3	ASSGGLNTEAF
TRBJ1-2	once	TRBV5-5	ASSLGNSHYGYT
TRBJ1-4	once	TRBV7-8	ASSLSGTNEKLF
TRBJ1-1	NA	TRBV6-1	ASKGGGPDAEAF
TRBJ1-2	NA	TRBV27	ASSLSGQVLAYGYT
TRBJ2-5	NA	TRBV19	ASSTTSHETQY
TRBJ2-3	NA	TRBV5-4	ASSSGIPGRSGGSTDTQY
TRBJ1-2	NA	TRBV2	ASSAGGGYGYT
TRBJ1-5	few	TRBV11-2	ASSLEGQGPQH
TRBJ2-1	NA	TRBV4-3	ASSQDQRAGLVEQF
TRBJ1-6	NA	TRBV7-9	ASRGGQGASPLH
TRBJ1-4	many	TRBV4-3	ASSQVTGLGEKLF
TRBJ1-1	few	TRBV4-3	ASSLQGKTEAF
TRBJ2-7	NA	TRBV28	ASSILRDSYEQY
TRBJ2-5	NA	TRBV7-6	ASSNERRETQY
TRBJ2-7	NA	TRBV28	ASSLPPTSGYEQY
TRBJ2-5	NA	TRBV13	ASSYEAETQY